The text below deals with one TCR beta chain. TCRdb's copy holds only in-frame clones and misses some; the assay was immunoSEQ multiplex PCR. The sample has 120,000 to 150,000 clones; 84% are singletons. These data come from a study of blood T cell repertoires in COVID-19. The length of the CDR3 is 16 residues. The V gene end was trimmed by 5 bases and the J gene end by 9 bases; junction bases not matched to a gene: 15. CDR1 is MNHEY and CDR2 is SMNVEV in the germline V gene (reference sequence). Sequences were obtained from peripheral blood. The chain links TRBV27 to TRBJ2-1, with 8 bases identical to TRBD1. The TCR originated in a man aged 25-45 years with COVID-19, enrolled during active disease. The CDR3 DNA is TGTGCCAGCAGTCCCCGGACAGGGAACGTCGACGGTGAGCAGTTCTTC. This translates into CASSPRTGNVDGEQFF.